Shown below are 15 T cell receptor beta chains from a single sample sequenced in a study of blood T cell repertoires in COVID-19. TCRdb's table, derived via immunoSEQ multiplex PCR, lists solely in-frame clones and lacks some. The sample lists around 190,000 clones, nearly 90% occurring once. The sequenced sample consisted of peripheral blood. The receptors were sampled from a man aged 45-65 years with COVID-19, enrolled during active disease.

The chain carries TRBV7-2 and TRBJ2-7; 13 nucleotides agree with TRBD2. The CDR3 covers 14 residues. Trimming took 4 bases from V and 8 from J; bases not matched to a gene: 5. Germline V gives CDR1 SGHTA, CDR2 FQGNSA. The CDR3 sequence is CASSSGLAGAKQYF. The CDR3 region has the DNA TGTGCCAGCAGCTCCGGACTAGCGGGAGCTAAGCAGTACTTC.

A single count supports this clone. The chain links TRBV5-1 to TRBJ2-2, with TRBD1 matching 7 bases. J was trimmed by 0 bases and V by 7 bases; bases with no gene match: 3. The CDR3 is 14 residues long. CDR1 and CDR2 (germline): SGHRS, YFSETQ. For the CDR3, the DNA is TGCGCCAGCGGGACAGCCACGAACACCGGGGAGCTGTTTTTT. Protein product: CASGTATNTGELFF.

The chain couples TRBV20-1 to TRBJ2-1; 9 bases map to TRBD2. The CDR3 length is 16 residues. V gave up 3 bases and J gave up 3 bases; unmatched junction bases: 9. In germline, CDR1 is DFQATT, CDR2 SNEGSKA (reference sequence). CDR3 amino acids: CSASSGAGGVYNEQFF. The CDR3 coding sequence is TGCAGTGCTAGTAGCGGAGCGGGGGGTGTCTACAATGAGCAGTTCTTC.

The genes are TRBV4-1 and TRBJ2-3, with 7 nucleotides matching TRBD2. The CDR3 is 14 residues long. The V gene end was trimmed by 3 bases and the J gene end by 8 bases; junction bases not matched to a gene: 8. Germline V CDR1 and CDR2: MGHRA, YSYEKL. The CDR3 is CASSHDGGESTQYF. CDR3 DNA sequence: TGCGCCAGCAGCCATGATGGGGGGGAGTCTACGCAGTATTTT.

The gene calls are TRBV5-5 and TRBJ2-7, with 15 bases that match TRBD2. Trimming removed 3 bases from V and 2 bases from J; junction bases left unmatched: 9. CDR1 is SGHKS, CDR2 YYEKEE, per germline (reference sequence). The CDR3 is 18 residues long. CDR3 in amino acids: CASSSFGLAGGPTYEQYF. The CDR3 DNA reads as TGTGCCAGCAGCTCTTTTGGACTAGCGGGAGGGCCAACCTACGAGCAGTACTTC. The whole variable domain, filled in from reference TRBV5-5 and TRBJ2-7, reads DAGVTQSPTHLIKTRGQQVTLRCSPISGHKSVSWYQQVLGQGPQFIFQYYEKEERGRGNFPDRFSARQFPNYSSELNVNALLLGDSALYLCASSSFGLAGGPTYEQYFGPGTRLTVT.

The rearrangement links TRBV12-5 to TRBJ2-3; TRBD1 agrees at 8 bases. CDR1 and CDR2 (germline): LGHNT, FRNRAP. Trimming removed 2 bases from V and 2 bases from J; junction bases left unmatched: 21. CDR3 length equals 21 residues. CDR3 protein: CASGLPSWGQANPKSTDTQYF. DNA of the CDR3: TGTGCTAGTGGTTTGCCCTCCTGGGGACAGGCAAACCCCAAATCCACAGATACGCAGTATTTT.

The chain carries TRBV4-1 and TRBJ2-2, with 9 bases identical to TRBD2. J gave up 8 bases and V 3 bases, and 7 bases lay outside the gene matches. The germline V gene encodes CDR1 MGHRA and CDR2 YSYEKL. The CDR3 covers 15 residues. CDR3 nucleotides: TGCGCCAGCAGCCAGGGTTTAGCGGGAGTTGGGGAGCTGTTTTTT. It yields the protein CASSQGLAGVGELFF.

This clone was picked up one time. This chain uses TRBV2 with TRBJ1-6, with 9 bases identical to TRBD1. The CDR3 is 15 residues long. The germline CDR1 and CDR2 sequences are SNHLY and FYNNEI. With V trimmed by 5 bases and J by 9 bases, 8 bases remained unmatched. CDR3 region: CASSSEDRGGSPLHF. Here the CDR3 DNA reads TGTGCCAGCAGTTCTGAGGACAGGGGCGGTTCACCCCTCCACTTT.

The gene calls are TRBV28 and TRBJ1-2, with a weak D call TRBD1 (5 bases). CDR1 is MDHEN and CDR2 is SYDVKM in the germline V gene. CDR3 size: 13 residues. V lost 8 bases and J 2 bases, leaving 12 bases between the germline ends. The CDR3 is CASRKQENYGYTF. The CDR3 DNA follows: TGTGCCAGCCGAAAACAGGAAAACTATGGCTACACCTTC.

V gene TRBV28 combines with J gene TRBJ2-7; D is possibly TRBD1 (5 bases). The V and J ends lost 2 bases and 0 bases respectively, with 11 bases between them. The CDR3 runs to 15 residues. CDR1 is MDHEN, CDR2 SYDVKM, per germline. CDR3 nucleotide sequence: TGTGCCAGCAGTTTAAGGGGTATCGCCTCCTACGAGCAGTACTTC. It codes for CASSLRGIASYEQYF.

The V call is TRBV6-5, the J call TRBJ2-1; D might be TRBD2 (6 bases). The CDR3 length is 10 residues. V lost 10 bases and J lost 12, with 13 bases in between. The V gene's germline CDR1 is MNHEY and CDR2 SVGAGI. The CDR3: CATRTSWQFF. As DNA, the CDR3 is TGTGCCACCCGTACTAGCTGGCAGTTCTTC.

V usage is TRBV5-1 and J usage is TRBJ2-1, with D perhaps matching TRBD2 (8 bases). V was shortened by 5 bases and J by 0 bases, with 24 bases between the two germline ends. CDR1 and CDR2 from the germline V gene are SGHRS and YFSETQ. The CDR3 loop spans 19 amino acids. CDR3 in amino acids: CASRSGGASGSSSYNEQFF. The CDR3 DNA follows: TGCGCCAGCAGGTCAGGGGGGGCTAGCGGGTCCAGCTCCTACAATGAGCAGTTCTTC.

The chain has TRBV7-3 and TRBJ2-1; no clear D gene. This CDR3 region has 14 residues. CDR1 and CDR2 (germline): SGHTA, FQGTGA. The ends were cut back, 5 bases at V and 4 bases at J, with 12 bases in the middle. The CDR3 reads CASSPHPGYNEQFF. DNA for the CDR3: TGTGCCAGCAGCCCACATCCGGGTTACAATGAGCAGTTCTTC. Full variable domain (outside the CDR3, taken from reference TRBV7-3 and TRBJ2-1): GAGVSQTPSNKVTEKGKYVELRCDPISGHTALYWYRQSLGQGPEFLIYFQGTGAADDSGLPNDRFFAVRPEGSVSTLKIQRTERGDSAVYLCASSPHPGYNEQFFGPGTRLTVL.

The chain couples TRBV19 to TRBJ1-1; the D is unclear. Germline-derived CDR1 and CDR2 are LNHDA and SQIVND (reference sequence). Deletions cut 1 base from V and 3 bases from J, with 9 bases between. This CDR3 is built from 14 residues. CDR3 in amino acids: CASSIGPRDTEAFF. CDR3 in DNA: TGTGCCAGTAGTATAGGGCCGCGGGACACTGAAGCTTTCTTT.

The chain recombines TRBV18 with TRBJ1-4; tentatively, D is TRBD1 (6 bases). CDR1 and CDR2 from the germline V gene are KGHSH and LQKENI. The CDR3 totals 18 residues. V was pared by 2 bases and J by 5 bases, with 21 bases between. The CDR3 DNA follows: TGTGCCAGCTCACCAACCGAAACCCGGGACATATTAAATGAAAAACTGTTTTTT. Its translation: CASSPTETRDILNEKLFF.